This entry is about one T cell receptor (beta chain). Its antigen is as yet unknown. Compared with germline, one end of the junction differs, possibly owing to a read error. These data belong to a study of cytomegalovirus exposure and HLA in healthy donors. Study-level findings and limits: Rarity held for most TCR sequences, but there were some public TCRs that occurred in many donors.

The germline V gene has CDR1 SGHTS and CDR2 YDEGEE. The CDR3 is made up of 17 amino acids. Both 60 Vbeta primers and 13 Jbeta primers went into the PCR. Repertoires were generated with immunoSEQ multiplex PCR, while TCRdb's copy carries only in-frame clones and drops some. The sample has some 170,000 clones; 70% to 80% are singletons. The chain couples TRBV5-8 to TRBJ2-6; a weak D match, TRBD1 (5 bases). This TCR was sampled from a woman aged 55 to 70 in good health and CMV-seropositive. Material: PBMCs. CDR3 in amino acids: CASSLGGLSSGANGLTF. For the CDR3, the DNA is TGTGCCAGCAGCTTGGGGGGCCTAAGCTCTGGGGCCAACGGCCTGACTTTC. The variable domain in full, with the rest retrieved from reference TRBV5-8 and TRBJ2-6, is EAGVTQSPTHLIKTRGQQATLRCSPISGHTSVYWYQQALGLGLQFLLWYDEGEERNRGNFPPRFSGRQFPNYSSELNVNALELEDSALYLCASSLGGLSSGANGLTFGAGSRLTVL.